Each of the 14 T cell receptor beta chains below was sequenced from the same sample in a study of identical twins. Via MiXCR, TCRdb re-called the 5' RACE reads, giving one row per CDR3 protein. The sample has about 890,000 distinct CDR3 sequences, 9% to 15% seen once; the top ten hold around 1.6%. The sample was also linked to a second study, of yellow fever vaccine responses in identical twins.

Sequencing used PBMCs. These receptors were taken from a woman aged 18-35 years in good health.

V and J are TRBV5-5 and TRBJ1-1; 7 bases are a match to TRBD1. The CDR3 is made up of 16 amino acids. In germline, CDR1 is SGHKS, CDR2 YYEKEE (reference sequence). After removal of 2 bases from V and 1 base from J, the junction contained 8 bases not matched to a gene. The CDR3 loop is CASSFRRGASNTEAFF. The CDR3 DNA follows: TGTGCCAGCAGCTTCCGCAGGGGGGCCTCGAACACTGAAGCTTTCTTT.

This clonotype was seen a handful of times. This sequence joins TRBV7-6 and TRBJ2-2; D gene unclear. The germline gives CDR1 SGHVS, CDR2 FNYEAQ. The germline V and J ends were trimmed by 4 bases and 7 bases, with 7 bases remaining between them. The CDR3 runs to 12 residues. CDR3 bases: TGTGCCAGCAGCTCACTCGTCGGGGAGCTGTTTTTT. Translated, it gives CASSSLVGELFF. Drawing the rest from reference TRBV7-6 and TRBJ2-2, the complete variable domain is GAGVSQSPRYKVTKRGQDVALRCDPISGHVSLYWYRQALGQGPEFLTYFNYEAQQDKSGLPNDRFSAERPEGSISTLTIQRTEQRDSAMYRCASSSLVGELFFGEGSRLTVL.

The CDR3 region is CASSLPGQGATDTQYF. In DNA form, the CDR3 reads TGCGCCAGCAGCCTACCGGGACAGGGTGCAACAGATACGCAGTATTTT. V usage is TRBV5-1 and J usage is TRBJ2-3; 9 bases map to TRBD1. CDR1 and CDR2 (germline): SGHRS, YFSETQ. With V trimmed by 4 bases and J by 3 bases, 9 bases remained unmatched. The CDR3 covers 16 residues.

This clonotype was detected a few times. The CDR3 here is CASRRLSETQYF. CDR3 sequence (DNA): TGTGCCAGCAGGCGCCTTAGTGAGACCCAGTACTTC. The chain has TRBV2 and TRBJ2-5; the D is unclear. Germline V lookup: CDR1 SNHLY, CDR2 FYNNEI. This CDR3 spans 12 amino acids. V lost 6 bases, J lost 5 bases, and 10 bases lay in between.

The chain employs TRBV5-1 and TRBJ2-3, with TRBD2 identical over 12 bases. The J segment lost 4 bases and the V segment lost 4 bases, leaving 4 bases of the junction unmatched. The CDR3 has 15 residues. Per the germline V gene, CDR1 is SGHRS and CDR2 is YFSETQ. CDR3 region: CASSTSSGGADTQYF. CDR3 nucleotides: TGCGCCAGCAGCACATCTAGCGGGGGGGCAGATACGCAGTATTTT.

The chain has TRBV10-3 and TRBJ2-1; 8 nucleotides line up with TRBD2. Germline CDR1 and CDR2: ENHRY and SYGVKD. V gave up 8 bases and J gave up 7 bases; unmatched junction bases: 10. CDR3 length equals 14 residues. Written as DNA, the CDR3 is TGTGCCATCCCTTCGGGACTAGGTAGAAATGAGCAGTTCTTC. Encoded protein: CAIPSGLGRNEQFF.

The chain couples TRBV12-3 or TRBV12-4 to TRBJ2-7; 8 nucleotides match TRBD1. There are 13 residues in the CDR3. The CDR3 nucleotides read TGTGCATCCGGGACAGGTCCCGCCTACGAGCAGTACTTC. The encoded protein is CASGTGPAYEQYF.

The chain recombines TRBV7-2 with TRBJ2-3, with 9 bases lining up with TRBD1. Germline lookup yields CDR1 SGHTA and CDR2 FQGNSA. After removal of 5 bases from V and 3 bases from J, the junction contained 9 bases not matched to a gene. The CDR3 covers 16 residues. CDR3 coding DNA: TGTGCCAGCAGCACATTACAGGGGGCAGGGACAGATACGCAGTATTTT. Amino acids: CASSTLQGAGTDTQYF. Variable domain in full (rest from reference TRBV7-2 and TRBJ2-3): GAGVSQSPSNKVTEKGKDVELRCDPISGHTALYWYRQSLGQGLEFLIYFQGNSAPDKSGLPSDRFSAERTGGSVSTLTIQRTQQEDSAVYLCASSTLQGAGTDTQYFGPGTRLTVL.

Note on this clonotype: A single base separates this from a much larger clone, so it may be a read error. The chain combines TRBV2 with TRBJ2-3, with 7 bases matching TRBD2. Germline values: CDR1 SNHLY, CDR2 FYNNEI. V shed 4 bases, J shed 2 bases, and the junction held 9 bases outside the gene matches. This CDR3 is built from 16 residues. In DNA form, the CDR3 reads TGTGCCAGCAGTGTATATGCGGGAGTGTACACAGATACGCAGTATTTT. It yields the protein CASSVYAGVYTDTQYF.

This clonotype was recorded once. The chain links TRBV4-1 to TRBJ2-5, with a possible D match to TRBD1 (5 bases). CDR1 and CDR2 from the germline V gene are MGHRA and YSYEKL. With 3 bases removed from V and 4 bases from J, the gap between germline ends came to 15 bases. The CDR3 consists of 15 residues. CDR3 sequence: CASSQDPGSGETQYF. The DNA for the CDR3 is TGCGCCAGCAGCCAGGACCCAGGGTCAGGAGAGACCCAGTACTTC.

In this sample, this clonotype turned up many times. The chain is built from TRBV27 and TRBJ2-7; either TRBD1 or TRBD2 may supply D (5 bases each). The germline V gene has CDR1 MNHEY and CDR2 SMNVEV (reference sequence). The V end was cut by 6 bases, the J end by 4 bases, with 25 bases between. The CDR3 spans 17 residues. CDR3 nucleotide sequence: TGTGCCAGCAGCATTACCCCGATTCGGGGACCGCTTTACGAGCAGTACTTC. It translates to CASSITPIRGPLYEQYF.

This clonotype appeared a few times. This chain joins TRBV7-2 and TRBJ2-7, with D uncertain. This CDR3 comprises 14 residues. Germline values: CDR1 SGHTA, CDR2 FQGNSA. V lost 2 bases to trimming and J lost 1 base, with 9 bases between them. The DNA for the CDR3 is TGTGCCAGCAGCTTATCAGGCGGTTCCTACGAGCAGTACGTC. It translates to CASSLSGGSYEQYV.

This clonotype was seen repeatedly, ten times or more. The V gene is TRBV4-1, the J gene TRBJ1-5, with D perhaps TRBD1 (5 bases). V was clipped by 4 bases and J by 5 bases, with 9 bases between them. Germline assignment: CDR1 MGHRA and CDR2 YSYEKL. The CDR3 totals 13 residues. This CDR3 is CASSLEGHQPQHF. CDR3 bases: TGCGCCAGCAGCCTGGAGGGGCATCAGCCCCAGCATTTT.

This clonotype showed up just a few times. The chain employs TRBV27 and TRBJ2-7, with unresolved D. This CDR3 contains 14 residues. V lost 0 bases and J lost 5, with 11 bases in between. Germline lookup yields CDR1 MNHEY and CDR2 SMNVEV (reference sequence). The CDR3: CASSLSSRSNEQYV. As DNA, the CDR3 is TGTGCCAGCAGTTTATCATCCAGGTCTAACGAGCAGTACGTC.